This is a list of T cell receptor beta chains from one sample in a study of glioma-infiltrating T cells after dendritic cell vaccination. Clones were sequenced by immunoSEQ multiplex PCR, and TCRdb holds only the in-frame ones, with some missing. The table records roughly 100,000 clones, roughly 80% of them present only once. The sequences come from blood, collected before dendritic cell vaccination. The receptors stem from a human donor with glioblastoma. Each CDR3 is given without its conserved first and last residue.

>TRBJ1-2|TRBV5-1
ASSLDEGLDYGYT
>TRBJ2-7|TRBV14
ASSQAVGTGIYQQY
>TRBJ2-5|TRBV4-1
ASSQVWTSGQETQY
>TRBJ2-1|TRBV5-4
ASSSYGGISYNEQF
>TRBJ2-7|TRBV7-7
ASSRSTGDEQY
>TRBJ2-7|TRBV5-6
ASSADSHEQY
>.|TRBV28
ASSPGVALSYEQY
>TRBJ2-7|TRBV2
ASLAGEQY
>TRBJ2-7|TRBV5-5
ASSGTGSSEQY
>TRBJ1-2|TRBV6-6
ASSPQGSDYGYT
>TRBJ1-5|TRBV10-1
ASKQIPNQPQH
>TRBJ2-7|TRBV5-1
ASSLGDRGGIYEQY
>TRBJ1-5|TRBV19
ASSMGQGNQPQH
>TRBJ1-6|TRBV6-4
ASRDTGSSPLH
>TRBJ1-2|TRBV10-3
ASGRDGGYT
>TRBJ1-1|TRBV25-1
ASSPAGTEDPEAF
>TRBJ1-5|TRBV30
AWRRGSSNQPQH
>TRBJ2-5|TRBV6-6
ASTPYSGSMETQY
>TRBJ1-1|TRBV5-4
ASSGLYRDTEAF
>TRBJ2-3|TRBV5-1
ASSPSSGGASDTQY
>TRBJ2-3|TRBV7-6
ASSPLGAGTDTQY
>TRBJ2-2|TRBV7-9
ASSSSRRGFLNTGELF
>TRBJ1-4|TRBV18
ASSQVVRGNEKLF
>TRBJ2-2|TRBV5-5
ASSYTSTTGELF
>TRBJ1-4|TRBV11-2
ASSLGGPEKLF
>TRBJ1-6|TRBV4-1
ASSQRGQGVFSPYSPLH
>TRBJ2-1|TRBV6-5
ASSYFASGGDNEQF
>TRBJ2-5|TRBV19
ASSITGGRGTQY
>TRBJ1-6|TRBV7-2
ASSSGQINSPLH
>TRBJ2-5|TRBV7-6
ASSIGSGGDQETQY
>TRBJ1-3|TRBV6-5
ASRHTGGNTIY
>TRBJ2-7|TRBV21-1
ASSKEGRGGLYEQY
>TRBJ1-6|TRBV19
ASSIGDYNSPLH